The 11 T cell receptor beta chains below were found in one sample sequenced in a study of blood T cell repertoires in COVID-19. This table comes from immunoSEQ multiplex PCR, and its TCRdb copy is limited to in-frame clones, with some not included. This sample yields over 150,000 clones, of which around 94% are seen a single time; about 0.76% belongs to the top ten. The sample taken for sequencing was peripheral blood. These TCRs come from a man aged 25 to 40 with COVID-19, enrolled during active disease.

This clone was detected only once. The rearrangement links TRBV24-1 to TRBJ2-2, with 11 bases matching TRBD1. This CDR3 region has 15 residues. Germline V gene lookup returns CDR1 KGHDR and CDR2 SFDVKD. Trimming cost V 3 bases and J 6 bases; bases outside gene matches: 2. The CDR3 is CATSDPGQGAGELFF. CDR3 DNA: TGTGCCACCAGTGATCCGGGACAGGGGGCCGGGGAGCTGTTTTTT.

This chain links TRBV7-9 with TRBJ1-3; 8 bases line up with TRBD1. The germline V gene encodes CDR1 SEHNR and CDR2 FQNEAQ (reference sequence). This CDR3 comprises 13 residues. Germline trimming cut 4 bases from V and 4 bases from J; bases unmatched to any gene: 0. The DNA of the CDR3 is TGTGCCAGCAGCTCAGGGGGCGGAAACACCATATATTTT. Translating gives CASSSGGGNTIYF.

This rearrangement joins TRBV7-3 to TRBJ2-1; TRBD2 matches 11 bases. Germline trimming cut 6 bases from V and 5 bases from J; bases unmatched to any gene: 6. Germline V gives CDR1 SGHTA, CDR2 FQGTGA. CDR3 length equals 15 residues. The chain's CDR3 is CASSIAGGTNNEQFF. The CDR3 DNA follows: TGTGCCAGCAGTATAGCGGGGGGGACGAACAATGAGCAGTTCTTC.

The chain couples TRBV5-4 to TRBJ2-1, with no clear D. Germline V CDR1 and CDR2: SGHNT, YYREEE (reference sequence). V was shortened by 4 bases and J by 0 bases, with 5 bases between the two germline ends. This CDR3 spans 13 amino acids. In nucleotides, the CDR3 is TGTGCCAGCAGCGAGAGCTCCTACAATGAGCAGTTCTTC. Protein product: CASSESSYNEQFF.

CDR3 in DNA: TGTGCCAGCAGCGCCTCCGGGACAGGGCCCGGGGAGCTGTTTTTT. As protein: CASSASGTGPGELFF. The chain has TRBV9 and TRBJ2-2; 9 bases fit TRBD1. The V segment lost 3 bases and the J segment 6 bases; nucleotides outside the gene matches: 6. Germline values: CDR1 SGDLS, CDR2 YYNGEE. The CDR3 runs to 15 residues. Filled out from reference TRBV9 and TRBJ2-2, the complete variable domain reads DSGVTQTPKHLITATGQRVTLRCSPRSGDLSVYWYQQSLDQGLQFLIQYYNGEERAKGNILERFSAQQFPDLHSELNLSSLELGDSALYFCASSASGTGPGELFFGEGSRLTVL.

This clone was observed a few times. The chain combines TRBV25-1 with TRBJ2-2; TRBD1 is a possible D gene (6 bases). Germline-derived CDR1 and CDR2 are MGHDK and SYGVNS. V was clipped by 1 base and J by 4 bases, with 13 bases between them. The CDR3 is 16 amino acids. CDR3 DNA sequence: TGTGCCAGCAGTGAATCAGGGACAAAGGCCACCGGGGAGCTGTTTTTT. It yields the protein CASSESGTKATGELFF.

A single count supports this clone. The chain recombines TRBV27 with TRBJ1-2; possibly TRBD1 for D (6 bases). Germline V gene lookup returns CDR1 MNHEY and CDR2 SMNVEV (reference sequence). The CDR3 extends over 14 amino acids. The ends were cut back, 6 bases at V and 5 bases at J, with 16 bases in the middle. The CDR3 DNA sequence: TGTGCCAGCAGATCTCCGACAGGAGATTATGGCTACACCTTC. It specifies CASRSPTGDYGYTF.

This rearrangement joins TRBV6-6 to TRBJ1-6, with TRBD1 as a possible D gene (5 bases). V was cut by 5 bases and J by 5 bases, with 10 bases left in between. The CDR3 contains 14 residues. CDR1 and CDR2 (germline): MNHNY, SVGAGI (reference sequence). The CDR3 DNA sequence: TGTGCCAGCAGTATCCAGGGAAATAATTCACCCCTCCACTTT. Residues: CASSIQGNNSPLHF.

This chain links TRBV6-5 with TRBJ1-4, with D maybe TRBD1 (6 bases). This CDR3 has 15 amino acids. V dropped 0 bases and J dropped 2 bases, with 7 bases sitting between them. CDR1 is MNHEY, CDR2 SVGAGI, per germline. In DNA form, the CDR3 reads TGTGCCAGCAGTTACTCGAGGGGGACTAATGAAAAACTGTTTTTT. This gives the protein CASSYSRGTNEKLFF.

The chain joins TRBV19 to TRBJ1-1; D is uncertain. The V gene's germline CDR1 is LNHDA and CDR2 SQIVND (reference sequence). V was pared by 3 bases and J by 4 bases, with 15 bases between. This CDR3 spans 15 amino acids. CDR3 loop: CASSISPGLGTEAFF. CDR3 DNA: TGTGCCAGTAGTATTTCCCCGGGGTTGGGCACTGAAGCTTTCTTT. Full variable domain (rest looked up from reference TRBV19 and TRBJ1-1): DGGITQSPKYLFRKEGQNVTLSCEQNLNHDAMYWYRQDPGQGLRLIYYSQIVNDFQKGDIAEGYSVSREKKESFPLTVTSAQKNPTAFYLCASSISPGLGTEAFFGQGTRLTVV.

The rearrangement links TRBV6-2 or TRBV6-3 to TRBJ1-2; TRBD1 matches at 7 bases. Germline loops: CDR1 MNHEY, CDR2 SVGEGT. The CDR3 loop spans 13 amino acids. J gave up 6 bases and V 2 bases, and 3 bases lay outside the gene matches. For the CDR3, the DNA is TGTGCCAGCAGTTACCGAGGGGGCGATGGCTACACCTTC. Translating it yields CASSYRGGDGYTF.